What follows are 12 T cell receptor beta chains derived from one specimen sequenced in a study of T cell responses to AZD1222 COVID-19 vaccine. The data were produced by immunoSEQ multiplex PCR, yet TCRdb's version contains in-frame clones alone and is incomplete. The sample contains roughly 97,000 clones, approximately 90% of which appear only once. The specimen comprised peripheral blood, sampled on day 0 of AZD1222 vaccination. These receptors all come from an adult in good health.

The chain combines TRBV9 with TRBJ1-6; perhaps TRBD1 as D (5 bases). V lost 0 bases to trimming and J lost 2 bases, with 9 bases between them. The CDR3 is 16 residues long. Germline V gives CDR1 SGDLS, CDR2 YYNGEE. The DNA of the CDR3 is TGTGCCAGCAGCGTAGGAGGGGTGGCCTATAATTCACCCCTCCACTTT. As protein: CASSVGGVAYNSPLHF. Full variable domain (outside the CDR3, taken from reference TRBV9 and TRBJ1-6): DSGVTQTPKHLITATGQRVTLRCSPRSGDLSVYWYQQSLDQGLQFLIQYYNGEERAKGNILERFSAQQFPDLHSELNLSSLELGDSALYFCASSVGGVAYNSPLHFGNGTRLTVT.

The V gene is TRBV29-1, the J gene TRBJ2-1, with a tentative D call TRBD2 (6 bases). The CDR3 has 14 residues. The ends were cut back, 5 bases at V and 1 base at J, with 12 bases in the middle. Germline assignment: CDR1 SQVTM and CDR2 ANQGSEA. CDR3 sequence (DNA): TGCAGCGTTATGGCAGGAGGGTCCTACAATGAGCAGTTCTTC. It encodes CSVMAGGSYNEQFF.

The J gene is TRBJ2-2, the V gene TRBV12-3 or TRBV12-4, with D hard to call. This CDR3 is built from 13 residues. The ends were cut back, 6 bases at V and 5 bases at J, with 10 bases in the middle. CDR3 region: CASSPQFTGELFF. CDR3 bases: TGTGCCAGCAGCCCGCAGTTTACCGGGGAGCTGTTTTTT.

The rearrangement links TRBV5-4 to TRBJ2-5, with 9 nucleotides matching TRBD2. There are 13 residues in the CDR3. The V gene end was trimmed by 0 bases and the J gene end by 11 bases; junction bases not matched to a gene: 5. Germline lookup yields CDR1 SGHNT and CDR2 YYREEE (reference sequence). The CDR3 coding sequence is TGTGCCAGCAGCTTGGCAGCGGGGGGCCCACAGTACTTC. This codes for CASSLAAGGPQYF.

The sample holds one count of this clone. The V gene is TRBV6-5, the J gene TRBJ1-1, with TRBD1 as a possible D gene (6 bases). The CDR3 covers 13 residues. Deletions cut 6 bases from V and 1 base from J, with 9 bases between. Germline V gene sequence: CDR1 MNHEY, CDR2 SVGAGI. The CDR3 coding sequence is TGTGCCAGCAGCACGACAGGGAACACTGAAGCTTTCTTT. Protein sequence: CASSTTGNTEAFF.

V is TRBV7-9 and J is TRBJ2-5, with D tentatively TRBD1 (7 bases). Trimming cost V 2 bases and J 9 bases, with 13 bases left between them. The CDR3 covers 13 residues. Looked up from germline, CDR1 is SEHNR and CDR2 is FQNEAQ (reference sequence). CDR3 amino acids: CASSLSQGEAQYF. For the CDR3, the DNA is TGTGCCAGCAGCTTATCCCAGGGGGAGGCCCAGTACTTC. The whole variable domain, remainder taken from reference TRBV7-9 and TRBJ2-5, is DTGVSQNPRHKITKRGQNVTFRCDPISEHNRLYWYRQTLGQGPEFLTYFQNEAQLEKSRLLSDRFSAERPKGSFSTLEIQRTEQGDSAMYLCASSLSQGEAQYFGPGTRLLVL.

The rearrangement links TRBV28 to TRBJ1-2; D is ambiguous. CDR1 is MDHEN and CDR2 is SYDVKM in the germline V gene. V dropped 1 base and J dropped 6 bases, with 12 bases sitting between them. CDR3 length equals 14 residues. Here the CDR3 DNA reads TGTGCCAGCAGTTTATTTGGCGTACCAGATGGCTACACCTTC. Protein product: CASSLFGVPDGYTF.

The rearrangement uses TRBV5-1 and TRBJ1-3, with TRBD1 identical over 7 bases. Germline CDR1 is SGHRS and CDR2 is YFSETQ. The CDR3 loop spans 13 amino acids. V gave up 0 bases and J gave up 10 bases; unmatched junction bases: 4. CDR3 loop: CASSLDRGETIYF. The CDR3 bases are TGCGCCAGCAGCTTGGACAGGGGAGAGACCATATATTTT.

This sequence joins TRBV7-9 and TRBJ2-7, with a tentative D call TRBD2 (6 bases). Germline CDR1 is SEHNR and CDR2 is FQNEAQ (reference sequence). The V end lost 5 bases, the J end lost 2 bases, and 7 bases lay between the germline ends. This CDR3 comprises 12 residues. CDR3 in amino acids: CASSPGAYEQYF. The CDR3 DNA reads TGTGCCAGCAGCCCGGGGGCCTACGAGCAGTACTTC.

This chain's CDR3 is CASSFRRENTEAFF. The CDR3 DNA follows: TGTGCCAGCAGCTTTCGCAGGGAGAACACTGAAGCTTTCTTT. The chain uses TRBV11-1 and TRBJ1-1; D might be TRBD1 (5 bases). This CDR3 has 14 residues. From germline, CDR1 is SGHAT and CDR2 FQDESV (reference sequence). V lost 3 bases, J lost 1 base, and 9 bases lay in between.

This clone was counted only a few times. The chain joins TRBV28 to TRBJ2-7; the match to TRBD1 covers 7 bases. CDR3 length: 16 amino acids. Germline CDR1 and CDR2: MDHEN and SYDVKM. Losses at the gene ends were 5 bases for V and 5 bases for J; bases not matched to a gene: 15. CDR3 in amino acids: CASSPSRTGKANEQYF. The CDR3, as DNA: TGTGCCAGCAGTCCATCACGGACAGGTAAAGCCAACGAGCAGTACTTC.

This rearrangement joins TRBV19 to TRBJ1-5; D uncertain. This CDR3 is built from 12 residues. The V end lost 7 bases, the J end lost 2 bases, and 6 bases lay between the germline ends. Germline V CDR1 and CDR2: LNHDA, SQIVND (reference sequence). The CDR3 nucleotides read TGTGCCAGTAAGGAGGGCAATCAGCCCCAGCATTTT. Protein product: CASKEGNQPQHF. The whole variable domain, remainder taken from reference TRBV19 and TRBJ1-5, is DGGITQSPKYLFRKEGQNVTLSCEQNLNHDAMYWYRQDPGQGLRLIYYSQIVNDFQKGDIAEGYSVSREKKESFPLTVTSAQKNPTAFYLCASKEGNQPQHFGDGTRLSIL.